This T cell receptor (beta chain) was identified in a study of shared clonotypes between healthy human individuals. Study at large: Used for every donor were three CD4 naive, three CD4 memory, two CD8 naive and one CD8 memory plate.

The germline gives CDR1 SQVTM, CDR2 ANQGSEA. With 7 bases removed from V and 0 bases from J, the gap between germline ends came to 9 bases. This CDR3 comprises 12 residues. This clone was seen ten or more times. Method: immunoSEQ multiplex PCR; TCRdb's copy keeps in-frame clones and lacks some. The table records 190,000 or so clones, roughly 70% of them present only once. Material: memory CD4+ T cells sorted from blood. Subset defined: CD45RA-negative fraction. This TCR was sampled from a man aged 25-45 years in good health. The chain recombines TRBV29-1 with TRBJ1-1; no clear D gene. CDR3 in amino acids: CSGEELNTEAFF. The CDR3 bases are TGCAGCGGTGAGGAGCTGAACACTGAAGCTTTCTTT. Combining the CDR3 with reference TRBV29-1 and TRBJ1-1 gives the whole variable domain SAVISQKPSRDICQRGTSLTIQCQVDSQVTMMFWYRQQPGQSLTLIATANQGSEATYESGFVIDKFPISRPNLTFSTLTVSNMSPEDSSIYLCSGEELNTEAFFGQGTRLTVV.